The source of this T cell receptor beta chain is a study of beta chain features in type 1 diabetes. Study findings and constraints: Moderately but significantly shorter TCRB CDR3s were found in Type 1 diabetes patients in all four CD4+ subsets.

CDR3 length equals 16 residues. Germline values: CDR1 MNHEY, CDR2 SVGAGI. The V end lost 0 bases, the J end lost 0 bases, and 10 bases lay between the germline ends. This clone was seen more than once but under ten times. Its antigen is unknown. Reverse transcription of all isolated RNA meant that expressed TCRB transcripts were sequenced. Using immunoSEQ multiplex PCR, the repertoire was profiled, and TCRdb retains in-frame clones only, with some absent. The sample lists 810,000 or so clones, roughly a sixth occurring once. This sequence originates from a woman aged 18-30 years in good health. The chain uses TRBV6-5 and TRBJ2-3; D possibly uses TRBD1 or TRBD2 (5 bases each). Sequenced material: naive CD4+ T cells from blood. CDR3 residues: CASSYSSGPSTDTQYF. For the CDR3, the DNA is TGTGCCAGCAGTTACTCTTCGGGACCTAGCACAGATACGCAGTATTTT.